These T cell receptor beta chains were read from a single sample in a study of cytomegalovirus exposure and HLA in healthy donors. Some clones are missing from TCRdb's copy, which holds only in-frame ones; the method was immunoSEQ multiplex PCR. This table has some 320,000 clones, roughly nine tenths appearing once. Specimen: PBMCs. The source is a woman in her 30s in good health and CMV-seropositive. CDR3s include the opening cysteine and the closing phenylalanine or tryptophan. The D gene is left open where the match is weak. The listing skips clone size in some rows; elsewhere it reads once, few, many or a size class.

V gene	D gene	J gene	clone size	CDR3 DNA	CDR3 protein
TRBV4-1	TRBD1	TRBJ1-2	-	TGCGCCAGCAGCCAATCGGACAGGAACTATGGCTACACCTTC	CASSQSDRNYGYTF
TRBV19	TRBD1	TRBJ2-5	-	TGTGCCAGTAGTATAGCAGGACAGGGGACAGAGACCCAGTACTTC	CASSIAGQGTETQYF
TRBV30	TRBD2	TRBJ2-2	-	TGTGCCTGGAGGAAGCGGGGGGGCCGTCTACGGTACACCGGGGAGCTGTTTTTT	CAWRKRGGRLRYTGELFF
TRBV5-1	TRBD2	TRBJ2-1	-	TGCGCCAGCAGCGCGGGGGTTGGTAGGACGGGCAGTGAGCAGTTCTTC	CASSAGVGRTGSEQFF
TRBV25-1	-	TRBJ1-2	-	TGTGCCAGCAGACAGGGAACTAACTATGGCTACACCTTC	CASRQGTNYGYTF
TRBV11-2	-	TRBJ2-1	-	TGTGCCAGCAGCTTAGACAGGGCCCACAATGAGCAGTTCTTC	CASSLDRAHNEQFF
TRBV6-5	TRBD1	TRBJ1-4	once	TGTGCCAGCCGACAGGGAACTAATGAAAAACTGTTTTTT	CASRQGTNEKLFF
TRBV10-1	-	TRBJ2-5	-	TGCGCCAGCAGTGACCAAGAGACCCAGTACTTC	CASSDQETQYF
TRBV7-2	TRBD2	TRBJ2-2	-	TGTGCCAGCAGCTTAGCTGCGGGGGGGCTCGGAGGGGAGCTGTTTTTT	CASSLAAGGLGGELFF
TRBV10-3	-	TRBJ1-6	-	TGTGCCATCAGCCCCCGGGACGGGGATTCACCCCTCCACTTT	CAISPRDGDSPLHF
TRBV9	TRBD2	TRBJ2-7	-	TGTGCCAGCAGCGTAGCTAGCGGGAGGGCCGGGCCCAACGAGCAGTACTTC	CASSVASGRAGPNEQYF
TRBV5-6	TRBD1	TRBJ1-1	-	TGTGCCAGCAGCCCAGGACAGGGCACTGAAGCTTTCTTT	CASSPGQGTEAFF
TRBV9	TRBD2	TRBJ2-2	few	TGTGCCAGCAGCCCCCGGGGCAGCGGGGGGACCGGGGAGCTGTTTTTT	CASSPRGSGGTGELFF
TRBV29-1	-	TRBJ2-1	-	TGCAGCGCCAAGGGTTGGGGCGGGTCTCCCAATGAGCAGTTCTTC	CSAKGWGGSPNEQFF
TRBV9	TRBD2	TRBJ2-1	-	TGTGCCAGCAGCAATAGCGGGAGGGCCGGCATGGGTAGCAATGAGCAGTTCTTC	CASSNSGRAGMGSNEQFF
TRBV7-9	TRBD2	TRBJ2-7	few	TGTGCCAGCAGCTTTCCCAGCGGGGGGCACTACGAGCAGTACTTC	CASSFPSGGHYEQYF
TRBV9	TRBD2	TRBJ2-7	-	TGTGCCAGCAGCGTAGTAGGGACTAGTTACGAGCAGTACTTC	CASSVVGTSYEQYF
TRBV4-3	-	TRBJ1-4	-	TGCGCCAGCAGCCAAGATCGAGGGCAGGGTGGGGAAAAACTGTTTTTT	CASSQDRGQGGEKLFF
TRBV6-5	-	TRBJ1-5	-	TGTGCCAGCAGTTCAAGCGACGGTAGCAATCAGCCCCAGCATTTT	CASSSSDGSNQPQHF
TRBV7-8	TRBD2	TRBJ2-3	-	TGTGCCAGCAGCGGGACGGGACTAGCGGGAGGACAGGATACGCAGTATTTT	CASSGTGLAGGQDTQYF
TRBV19	-	TRBJ1-2	-	TGTGCCAGTAGTAGCTTCGGGGATGCTGGCTACACCTTC	CASSSFGDAGYTF
TRBV5-4	-	TRBJ2-7	-	TGTGCCAGCAGCTTCATGGGGGTCCCCTACGAGCAGTACTTC	CASSFMGVPYEQYF
TRBV29-1	-	TRBJ2-7	once	TGCAGCGTTGATTCTAGCGACTACGAGCAGTACTTC	CSVDSSDYEQYF
TRBV4-3	TRBD1	TRBJ1-2	-	TGCGCCAGCCGCGGACAGGGGTCGGGGGGCTACACCTTC	CASRGQGSGGYTF
TRBV2	-	TRBJ1-6	-	TGTGCCAGCCCCAGGGCCGGAGTAAATTCACCCCTCCACTTT	CASPRAGVNSPLHF
TRBV6-5	TRBD1	TRBJ2-7	once	TGTGCCAGCAGTTCCCCGGGACAGCGCTACGAGCAGTACTTC	CASSSPGQRYEQYF
TRBV27	TRBD1	TRBJ1-1	-	TGTGCCAGCAGTGCCCCCGGGACAGGGGGATCAGAAGCTTTCTTT	CASSAPGTGGSEAFF
TRBV4-1	TRBD2	TRBJ2-7	-	TGCGCCAGCAGCGATTGGGACTACCCCTCCTACGAGCAGTACTTC	CASSDWDYPSYEQYF
TRBV6-6	-	TRBJ1-5	-	TGTGCCAGCAGGGATGGTGACCGTGATCAGCCCCAGCATTTT	CASRDGDRDQPQHF
TRBV6-5	-	TRBJ2-6	-	TGTGCCAGCAGCCCGACCCCGCTAACGACCAACGTCCTGACTTTC	CASSPTPLTTNVLTF
TRBV7-9	TRBD1	TRBJ2-5	-	TGTGCCAGCAGGCCCCCGGGACAGGGGGCTGTACAGACCCAGTACTTC	CASRPPGQGAVQTQYF
TRBV27	-	TRBJ2-1	-	TGTGCCAGCAGCCTAACAGGGGGAGGGTTCAATGAGCAGTTCTTC	CASSLTGGGFNEQFF
TRBV9	TRBD2	TRBJ2-1	once	TGTGCCAGCAGCGTAGACACTAGCGGGTACAATGAGCAGTTCTTC	CASSVDTSGYNEQFF
TRBV7-2	-	TRBJ2-5	-	TGTGCCAGCAGCTTTTTGGCTAGACAGGCTACCAAAGAGACCCAGTACTTC	CASSFLARQATKETQYF
TRBV28	-	TRBJ2-5	-	TGTGCCAGCATGGCACAGGGATTAATGGCCAAGCAAGAGACCCAGTACTTC	CASMAQGLMAKQETQYF
TRBV2	-	TRBJ1-3	-	TGTGCCAGCAGTGACTTCTCTGGAAACACCATATATTTT	CASSDFSGNTIYF
TRBV5-1	-	TRBJ2-7	-	TGCGCCAGCAGCGTCGACACGGACTACGAGCAGTACTTC	CASSVDTDYEQYF
TRBV27	-	TRBJ1-2	-	TGTGCCAGCAGTTTATCGACGGGCGACTATGGCTACACCTTC	CASSLSTGDYGYTF
TRBV4-2	TRBD2	TRBJ2-7	-	TGTGCCAGCAGCCATTTGGCGACTAGCGGGAGGGCCAACGAGCAGTACTTC	CASSHLATSGRANEQYF
TRBV2	-	TRBJ2-1	-	TGTGCCAGCAGTGAAGGGGACTTGTGGGGCAATGAGCAGTTCTTC	CASSEGDLWGNEQFF
TRBV6-1	-	TRBJ2-7	-	TGTGCCAGCAGTGTCTACGAGCAGTACTTC	CASSVYEQYF
TRBV6-1	TRBD2	TRBJ2-7	once	TGTGCCAGCAGTGCCTCGACTAGCGGGACCTCCTACGAGCAGTACTTC	CASSASTSGTSYEQYF
TRBV14	TRBD1	TRBJ2-7	-	TGTGCCAGCAGCGATCGCGGGACAGGGGGCTACGAGCAGTACTTC	CASSDRGTGGYEQYF
TRBV9	TRBD1	TRBJ1-6	once	TGTGCCAGCAGCGGAAACAGGGACAGTAATTCACCCCTCCACTTT	CASSGNRDSNSPLHF
TRBV5-5	-	TRBJ1-2	-	TGTGCCAGCAGCCCGAACCGTGTCGGGGGGAACTATGGCTACACCTTC	CASSPNRVGGNYGYTF
TRBV7-3	TRBD2	TRBJ2-1	-	TGTGCCAGCAGGACGGGACTAGCGGGAGGGGGCGGTGAGCAGTTCTTC	CASRTGLAGGGGEQFF
TRBV28	TRBD1	TRBJ1-4	-	TGTGCCAGCAGCCCTCCCTCCGAGACAGGGTTCGAGCAGGCAAAACTGTTTTTT	CASSPPSETGFEQAKLFF
TRBV9	-	TRBJ2-1	-	TGTGCCAGCAACGTCGGGACGACGGGCAATGAGCAGTTCTTC	CASNVGTTGNEQFF
TRBV2	-	TRBJ2-7	-	TGTGCCAGCAGTGATAGGTTTCTAGTCAACGAGCAGTACTTC	CASSDRFLVNEQYF
TRBV27	TRBD2	TRBJ2-1	once	TGTGCCAGCAGTTTAAGTGGGCCTAGCGGGAGGAATGAGCAGTTCTTC	CASSLSGPSGRNEQFF
TRBV18	-	TRBJ1-1	few	TGTGCCAGCTCACCACGTGAGGGGCAGAACACTGAAGCTTTCTTT	CASSPREGQNTEAFF
TRBV18	TRBD1	TRBJ1-1	-	TGTGCCAGCTCACCCTCAGGGGGCGAGAATACTGAAGCTTTCTTT	CASSPSGGENTEAFF
TRBV29-1	-	TRBJ1-1	-	TGCAGCGTACCCGACTGGAACACTGAAGCTTTCTTT	CSVPDWNTEAFF
TRBV9	-	TRBJ2-1	-	TGTGCCAGCAGCGTAGGTCGGGCAGGGGATTACGATGAGCAGTTCTTC	CASSVGRAGDYDEQFF
TRBV4-3	-	TRBJ1-2	once	TGCGCCAGCAGCCAAGATCCGGTGGGCTATGGCTACACCTTC	CASSQDPVGYGYTF
TRBV6-1	-	TRBJ1-5	-	TGTGCCAGCATACCTACAGCACTCAATCAGCCCCAGCATTTT	CASIPTALNQPQHF
TRBV7-8	-	TRBJ2-3	-	TGTGCCAGCAGCTTAGTCTGGGGTACGCAGTATTTT	CASSLVWGTQYF